Each of the 13 T cell receptor beta chains below was sequenced from the same sample in a study of regulatory T cells in long-lasting Graves disease (dated by TCRdb to about 2021). The time point label for this specimen denotes: newly diagnosed GD, antithyroid drugs for less than 3 months. For both TCR sequencing and RNA sequencing, RNA was extracted from PBMCs using TRIzol. Libraries were prepared through multiplex PCR. The sample was run on an Illumina HiSeq 4000. To build TCR beta libraries, CDR3 regions were amplified by Arm-PCR using iRepertoire HTBI primers. Using fastp trimming at Q25 and MiXCR clonotype assembly, TCRdb reanalyzed the public sequencing data and kept in-frame beta chains. CDR3 protein sequences are deduplicated, and each keeps its most common genes and DNA. The sample records hundreds of thousands of distinct CDR3 sequences, approximately 16% of which are singletons. The ten largest account for about 25% of the sample.

The same sample was also used in a study of T cells in Graves' hyperthyroidism and ophthalmopathy.

Source: peripheral blood mononuclear cells (PBMCs), taken at new diagnosis, from a patient treated with antithyroid drugs. The receptor source for this set is a woman aged 35-65 years with Graves disease. Donor details come from another sample of the same person, matched by shared clones.

The rearrangement joins TRBV12-3 or TRBV12-4 to TRBJ1-5; weak D call: TRBD1 (6 bases). The ends were cut back, 5 bases at V and 7 bases at J, with 12 bases in the middle. The CDR3 length is 13 residues. The CDR3 protein is CASSSITGQPQHF. CDR3 sequence (DNA): TGTGCCAGCAGTAGTATAACAGGGCAGCCCCAGCATTTT.

This clonotype was counted many times. The CDR3 DNA follows: TGTGCCAGCAGTCTGACAGCCTCAGGGGCTTTCTTT. This translates into CASSLTASGAFF. J is TRBJ1-1 and V is TRBV12-3 or TRBV12-4; weak D call: TRBD1 (5 bases). The CDR3 totals 12 residues. V lost 5 bases and J 11 bases, leaving 15 bases between the germline ends.

This clonotype was detected many times. The rearrangement uses TRBV2 and TRBJ1-5; 9 nucleotides match TRBD1. Per the germline V gene, CDR1 is SNHLY and CDR2 is FYNNEI. The CDR3 has 17 residues. J was trimmed by 5 bases and V by 9 bases; bases with no gene match: 17. CDR3 amino acids: CASSRLDRGGSYQPQHF. Here the CDR3 DNA reads TGTGCCAGTTCTCGTTTGGACAGGGGTGGCTCATATCAGCCCCAGCATTTT.

The chain combines TRBV12-5 with TRBJ1-6, with TRBD1 matching over 8 bases. V gave up 7 bases and J gave up 8 bases; unmatched junction bases: 7. This CDR3 spans 14 amino acids. CDR1 is LGHNT and CDR2 is FRNRAP in the germline V gene. CDR3 DNA: TGTGCTAGTGTACCGGACAGGGCGTATTCACCCCTCCACTTT. It yields the protein CASVPDRAYSPLHF.

Regarding this clonotype: At one end the junction does not follow the germline gene, possibly because of a read error. This chain uses TRBV5-4 with TRBJ1-1; no clear D. Looked up from germline, CDR1 is SGHNT and CDR2 is YYREEE (reference sequence). The CDR3 runs to 13 residues. CDR3 region: CAGSLWGNTEAFF. In nucleotides, the CDR3 is TGTGCCGGCAGCTTGTGGGGGAACACTGAAGCTTTCTTT.

The sample holds many counts of this clonotype. The chain uses TRBV10-3 and TRBJ2-3; TRBD2 might be the D (5 bases). V was cut by 7 bases and J by 2 bases, with 13 bases left in between. Germline V gene data show CDR1 as ENHRY and CDR2 as SYGVKD. This CDR3 is 14 amino acids long. The CDR3 DNA reads as TGTGCCATCAAGGGAGCGATCGCCACAGATACGCAGTATTTT. Its translation is CAIKGAIATDTQYF.

The genes are TRBV27 and TRBJ1-5, with a weak D call TRBD1 (6 bases). CDR1 is MNHEY and CDR2 is SMNVEV in the germline V gene (reference sequence). Trimming took 5 bases from V and 5 from J, leaving 13 bases between them. The CDR3 is 14 amino acids. DNA for the CDR3: TGTGCCAGCAGTCTGTGGGGGGCGGATCAGCCCCAGCATTTT. Its translation is CASSLWGADQPQHF.

The table lists this clonotype with many counts. The chain couples TRBV2 to TRBJ1-5; the D gene is possibly TRBD1 (6 bases). Germline values: CDR1 SNHLY, CDR2 FYNNEI. V lost 5 bases to trimming and J lost 3 bases, with 11 bases between them. The CDR3 has 14 amino acids. The CDR3 region is CASSFTGNNQPQHF. The CDR3 bases are TGTGCCAGCAGTTTCACAGGGAACAATCAGCCCCAGCATTTT.

This clonotype showed up just a few times. The rearrangement joins TRBV5-1 to TRBJ2-5; 13 bases are a match to TRBD2. Looked up from germline, CDR1 is SGHRS and CDR2 is YFSETQ. The CDR3 is made up of 16 amino acids. V shed 4 bases and J 4 bases; nucleotides not matched to a gene: 7. The CDR3 protein is CASSHGLAGVLETQYF. The CDR3 DNA sequence: TGCGCCAGCAGCCACGGACTAGCGGGGGTTTTAGAGACCCAGTACTTC.

This chain links TRBV28 with TRBJ2-7; the D call may be TRBD1 or TRBD2 (5 bases each). The CDR3 is 11 amino acids. V lost 10 bases and J 6 bases, leaving 13 bases between the germline ends. CDR1 is MDHEN, CDR2 SYDVKM, per germline. CDR3 sequence: CATSWDLEQYF. As DNA, the CDR3 is TGTGCCACGTCCTGGGACCTCGAGCAGTACTTC.

The chain joins TRBV20-1 to TRBJ1-6, with D perhaps matching TRBD1 (5 bases). The CDR3 loop spans 15 amino acids. Trimming took off 0 bases at V and 8 bases at J, with 14 bases between the two ends. Germline V gives CDR1 DFQATT, CDR2 SNEGSKA (reference sequence). CDR3 residues: CSARDLKGVDSPLHF. The DNA for the CDR3 is TGCAGTGCTAGAGATCTTAAAGGGGTGGATTCACCCCTCCACTTT.

This clonotype was counted between two and nine times. The chain carries TRBV19 and TRBJ1-2; D remains ambiguous. The length of the CDR3 is 13 residues. Looked up from germline, CDR1 is LNHDA and CDR2 is SQIVND (reference sequence). V lost 7 bases, J lost 4 bases, and 13 bases lay in between. The chain's CDR3 is CASIPAGVYGYTF. The CDR3 nucleotides are TGTGCCAGTATCCCAGCTGGGGTCTATGGCTACACCTTC.

This clonotype came up a few times. Since a much larger clone is just one base distant, this may be a read error. The chain has TRBV13 and TRBJ1-1; possibly TRBD1 for D (5 bases). This CDR3 contains 14 residues. The germline gives CDR1 PRHDT, CDR2 FYEKMQ (reference sequence). The CDR3 loop is CTSSRWGRNTEAFF. The DNA for the CDR3 is TGTACCAGCAGCCGATGGGGGAGGAACACTGAAGCTTTCTTT.